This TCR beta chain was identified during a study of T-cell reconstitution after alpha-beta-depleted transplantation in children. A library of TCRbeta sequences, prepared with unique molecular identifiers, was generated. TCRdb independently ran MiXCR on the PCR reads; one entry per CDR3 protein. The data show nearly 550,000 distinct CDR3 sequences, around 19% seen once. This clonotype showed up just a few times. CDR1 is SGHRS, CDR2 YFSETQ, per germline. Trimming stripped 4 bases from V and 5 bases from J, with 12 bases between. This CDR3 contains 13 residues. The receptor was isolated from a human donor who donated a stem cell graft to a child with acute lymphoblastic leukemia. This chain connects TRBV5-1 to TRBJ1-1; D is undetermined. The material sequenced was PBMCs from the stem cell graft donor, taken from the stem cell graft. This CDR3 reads CASSQEGPTEAFF. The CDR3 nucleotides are TGCGCCAGCAGCCAAGAAGGTCCAACTGAAGCTTTCTTT.